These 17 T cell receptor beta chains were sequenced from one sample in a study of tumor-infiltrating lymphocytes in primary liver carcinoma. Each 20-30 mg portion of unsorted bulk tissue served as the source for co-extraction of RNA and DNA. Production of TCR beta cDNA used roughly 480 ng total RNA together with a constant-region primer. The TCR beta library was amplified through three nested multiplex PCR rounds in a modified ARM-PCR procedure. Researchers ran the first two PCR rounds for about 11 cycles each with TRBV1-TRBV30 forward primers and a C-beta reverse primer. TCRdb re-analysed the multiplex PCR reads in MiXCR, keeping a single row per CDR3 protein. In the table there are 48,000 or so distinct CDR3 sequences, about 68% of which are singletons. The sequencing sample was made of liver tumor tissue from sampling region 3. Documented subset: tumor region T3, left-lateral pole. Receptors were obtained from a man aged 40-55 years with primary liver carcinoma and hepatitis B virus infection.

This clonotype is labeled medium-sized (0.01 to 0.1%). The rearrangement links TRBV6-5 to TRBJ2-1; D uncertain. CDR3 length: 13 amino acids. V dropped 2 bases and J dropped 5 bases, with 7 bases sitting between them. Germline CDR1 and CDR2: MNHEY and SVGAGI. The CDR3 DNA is TGTGCCAGCAGTTACACTGGCAACAATGAGCAGTTCTTC. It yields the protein CASSYTGNNEQFF.

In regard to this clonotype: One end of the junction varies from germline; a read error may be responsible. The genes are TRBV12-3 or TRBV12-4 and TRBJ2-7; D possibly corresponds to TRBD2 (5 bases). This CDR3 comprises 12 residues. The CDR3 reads CDSSALVYEQYF. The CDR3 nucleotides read TGTGACAGCAGTGCACTAGTCTACGAGCAGTACTTC.

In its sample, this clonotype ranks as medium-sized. CDR3 bases: TGTGCCAGCAGCTTCGAACAGAGCGGTGAAGCTTTCTTT. It codes for CASSFEQSGEAFF. This chain uses TRBV7-9 with TRBJ1-1; D is ambiguous. Trimming left V 3 bases short and J 7 bases short, with 12 bases between. Germline V gene sequence: CDR1 SEHNR, CDR2 FQNEAQ (reference sequence). This CDR3 has 13 amino acids.

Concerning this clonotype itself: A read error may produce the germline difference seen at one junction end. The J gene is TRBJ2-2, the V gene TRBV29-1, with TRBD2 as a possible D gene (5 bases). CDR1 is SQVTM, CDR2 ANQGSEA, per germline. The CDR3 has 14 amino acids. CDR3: CRAPSGVTTGELLF. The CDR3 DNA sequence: TGCAGGGCCCCCTCTGGGGTGACCACCGGGGAGCTGCTTTTC.

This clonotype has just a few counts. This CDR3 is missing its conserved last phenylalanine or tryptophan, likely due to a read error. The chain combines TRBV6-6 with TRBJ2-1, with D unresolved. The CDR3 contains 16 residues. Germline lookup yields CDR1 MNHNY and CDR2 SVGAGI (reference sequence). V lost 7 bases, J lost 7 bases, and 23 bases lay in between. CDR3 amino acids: CASNLTRRHPGNEQFS. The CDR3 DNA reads TGTGCCAGCAATCTTACTCGCCGACATCCAGGAAATGAGCAGTTCTCC.

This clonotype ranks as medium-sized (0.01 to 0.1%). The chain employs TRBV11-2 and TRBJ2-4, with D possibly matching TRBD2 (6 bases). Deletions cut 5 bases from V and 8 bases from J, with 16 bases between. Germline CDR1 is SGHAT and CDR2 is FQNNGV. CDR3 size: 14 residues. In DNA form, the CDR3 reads TGTGCCAGCAGCCCCCAACGGGGGTGGGACATTCAGTACTTC. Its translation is CASSPQRGWDIQYF.

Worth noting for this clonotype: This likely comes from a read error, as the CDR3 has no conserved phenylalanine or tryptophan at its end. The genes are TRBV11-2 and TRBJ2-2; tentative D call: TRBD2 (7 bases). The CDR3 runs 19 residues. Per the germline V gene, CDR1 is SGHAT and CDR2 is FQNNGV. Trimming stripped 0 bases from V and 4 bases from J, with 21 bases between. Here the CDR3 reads CASSLDRGGVRPSTGELFI. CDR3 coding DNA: TGTGCCAGCAGCTTAGATCGAGGGGGGGTGCGCCCGAGCACCGGGGAGCTGTTTATT.

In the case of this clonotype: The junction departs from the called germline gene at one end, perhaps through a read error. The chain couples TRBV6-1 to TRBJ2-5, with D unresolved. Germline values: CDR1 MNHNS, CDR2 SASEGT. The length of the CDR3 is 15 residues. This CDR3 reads CTSNEERNVQETQYF. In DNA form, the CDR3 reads TGTACCAGCAATGAAGAACGTAACGTCCAAGAGACCCAGTACTTC.

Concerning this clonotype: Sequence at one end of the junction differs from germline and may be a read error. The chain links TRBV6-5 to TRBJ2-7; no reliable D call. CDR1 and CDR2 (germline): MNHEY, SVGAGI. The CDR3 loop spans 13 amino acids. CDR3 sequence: CASCYTWNNEQYF. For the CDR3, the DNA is TGTGCCAGCTGTTACACATGGAATAACGAGCAGTACTTC.

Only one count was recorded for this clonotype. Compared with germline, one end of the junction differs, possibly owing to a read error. The CDR3 spells CASTSGGSSYNAQFF. CDR3 nucleotide sequence: TGCGCCAGCACTTCGGGGGGAAGCTCCTATAATGCGCAGTTCTTC. The chain joins TRBV6-5 to TRBJ2-1, with TRBD2 identical over 7 bases. Germline CDR1 MNHEY, CDR2 SVGAGI. This CDR3 contains 15 residues.

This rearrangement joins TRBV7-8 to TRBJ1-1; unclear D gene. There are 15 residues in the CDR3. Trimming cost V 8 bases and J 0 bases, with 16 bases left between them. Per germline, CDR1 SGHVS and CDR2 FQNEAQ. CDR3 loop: CASGPTESVNTEAFF. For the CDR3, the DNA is TGTGCCAGCGGCCCGACGGAATCGGTGAACACTGAAGCTTTCTTT. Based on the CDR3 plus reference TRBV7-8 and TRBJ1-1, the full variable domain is GAGVSQSPRYKVAKRGQDVALRCDPISGHVSLFWYQQALGQGPEFLTYFQNEAQLDKSGLPSDRFFAERPEGSVSTLKIQRTQQEDSAVYLCASGPTESVNTEAFFGQGTRLTVV.

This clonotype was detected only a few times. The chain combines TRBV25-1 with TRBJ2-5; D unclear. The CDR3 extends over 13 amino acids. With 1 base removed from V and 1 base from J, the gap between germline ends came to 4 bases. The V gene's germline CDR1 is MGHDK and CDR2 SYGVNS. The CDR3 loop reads CASSELGQETQYF. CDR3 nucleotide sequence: TGTGCCAGCAGTGAATTAGGCCAAGAGACCCAGTACTTC.

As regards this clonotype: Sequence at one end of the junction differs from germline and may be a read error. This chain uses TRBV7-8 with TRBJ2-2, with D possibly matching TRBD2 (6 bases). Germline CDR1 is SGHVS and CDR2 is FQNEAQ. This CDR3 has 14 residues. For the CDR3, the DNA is TGTGCCAGCAGCTTCTCCGGCCAAACCGGGGGGCTGTTTTTT. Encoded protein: CASSFSGQTGGLFF.

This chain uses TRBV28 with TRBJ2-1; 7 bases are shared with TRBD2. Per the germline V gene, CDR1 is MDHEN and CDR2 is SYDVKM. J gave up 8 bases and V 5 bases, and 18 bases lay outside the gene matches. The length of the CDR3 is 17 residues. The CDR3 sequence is CASSLHYGLVRVDEQFF. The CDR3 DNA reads TGTGCCAGCAGTCTACATTATGGACTAGTAAGGGTAGATGAGCAGTTCTTC.

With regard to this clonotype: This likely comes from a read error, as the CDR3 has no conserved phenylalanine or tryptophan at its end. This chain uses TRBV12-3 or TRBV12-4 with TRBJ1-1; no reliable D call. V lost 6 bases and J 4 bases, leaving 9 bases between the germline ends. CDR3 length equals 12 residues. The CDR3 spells CASSARSTEAFI. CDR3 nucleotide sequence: TGTGCCAGCAGCGCAAGGAGCACTGAAGCTTTCATT.

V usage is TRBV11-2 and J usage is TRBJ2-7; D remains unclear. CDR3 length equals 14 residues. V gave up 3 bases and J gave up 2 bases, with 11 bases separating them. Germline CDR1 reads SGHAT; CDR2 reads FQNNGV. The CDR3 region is CASSFTQGAYEQYF. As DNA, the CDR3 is TGTGCCAGCAGCTTTACCCAAGGAGCCTACGAGCAGTACTTC.

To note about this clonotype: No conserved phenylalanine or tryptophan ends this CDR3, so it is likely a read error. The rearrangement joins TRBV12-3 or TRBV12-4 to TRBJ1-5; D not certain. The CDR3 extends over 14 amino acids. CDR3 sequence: CASSPFRIDQPQHL. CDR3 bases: TGTGCCAGCAGCCCCTTCCGGATTGATCAGCCTCAGCATTTA.